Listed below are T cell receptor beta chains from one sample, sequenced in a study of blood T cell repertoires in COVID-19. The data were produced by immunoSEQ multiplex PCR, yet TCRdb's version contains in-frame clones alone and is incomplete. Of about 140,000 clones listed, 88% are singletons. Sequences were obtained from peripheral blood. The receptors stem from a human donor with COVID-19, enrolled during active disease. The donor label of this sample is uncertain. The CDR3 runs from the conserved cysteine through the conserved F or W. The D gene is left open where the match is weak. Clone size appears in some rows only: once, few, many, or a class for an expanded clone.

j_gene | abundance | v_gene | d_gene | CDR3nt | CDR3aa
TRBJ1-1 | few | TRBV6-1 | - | TGTGCCAGCAGTGAAGTCGTGCGGGGGGCGGGTGAAGCTTTCTTT | CASSEVVRGAGEAFF
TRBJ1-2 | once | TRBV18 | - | TGTGCCAGCTCCTCTGGGAGGATCGGTGGCTACACCTTC | CASSSGRIGGYTF
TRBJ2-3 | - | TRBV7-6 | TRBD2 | TGTGCCAGCAGCTTAGCGACGGGGGGGGCGGACACGCAGTATTTT | CASSLATGGADTQYF
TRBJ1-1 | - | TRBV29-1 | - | TGCAGCGTTACAGGGACCGAGGAGAACACTGAAGCTTTCTTT | CSVTGTEENTEAFF
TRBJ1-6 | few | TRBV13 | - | TGTGCCAGCAGCTTAGGTCACCTCACCCCCGGGAATTCACCCCTCCACTTT | CASSLGHLTPGNSPLHF
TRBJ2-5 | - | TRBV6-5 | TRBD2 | TGTGCCACCCGGGAGGTGGGGGAGACCCAGTACTTC | CATREVGETQYF
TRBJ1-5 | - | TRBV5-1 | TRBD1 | TGCGCCAGCAATAGGACAGGGGGACGCAATCAGCCCCAGCATTTT | CASNRTGGRNQPQHF
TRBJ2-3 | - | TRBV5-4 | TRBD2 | TGTGCCAGCAGCCCCCTAGGCGGGAGGCTGACAGATACGCAGTATTTT | CASSPLGGRLTDTQYF
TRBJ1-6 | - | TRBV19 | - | TGTGCCAGTAGTATATTGGACAGCGCTTTCGATAATTCACCCCTCCACTTT | CASSILDSAFDNSPLHF
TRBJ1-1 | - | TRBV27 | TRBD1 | TGTGCCAGCAGTGCCCGACAGGGGGCGATGGCTGAAGCTTTCTTT | CASSARQGAMAEAFF
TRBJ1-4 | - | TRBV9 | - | TGTGCCAGCAGCGCCCCGGTGGAAGGGGCTCCTAATGAAAAACTGTTTTTT | CASSAPVEGAPNEKLFF
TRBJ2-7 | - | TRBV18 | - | TGTGCCAGCTCACCAATCGTCCGCGACTACGAGCAGTACTTC | CASSPIVRDYEQYF
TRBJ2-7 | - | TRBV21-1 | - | TGTGCCAGCTGCCCGAAATGCGGCACCTACGAGCAGTACTTC | CASCPKCGTYEQYF
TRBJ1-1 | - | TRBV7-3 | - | TGTGCCTCGGGATCGGACGCTGTCACTGAAGCTTTCTTT | CASGSDAVTEAFF
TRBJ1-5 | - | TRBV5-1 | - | TGCGCCAGCAGCTCATCAGGGGATAGCAATCAGCCCCAGCATTTT | CASSSSGDSNQPQHF
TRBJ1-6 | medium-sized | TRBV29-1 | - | TGCAGCGTTGTTTCCGGGCCCCAGGGGTCACCCCTCCACTTT | CSVVSGPQGSPLHF
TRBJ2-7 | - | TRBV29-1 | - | TGCAGCGTTGAAGAGCTTACGGGAATACAGGGCGACTACGAGCAGTACTTC | CSVEELTGIQGDYEQYF
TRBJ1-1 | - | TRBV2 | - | TGTGCCAGCAGTATATTGAACACTGAAGCTTTCTTT | CASSILNTEAFF
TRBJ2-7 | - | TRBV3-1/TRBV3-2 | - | TGTGCCAGCAGCCAACCCGGGGGACAGTACTACGAGCAGTACTTC | CASSQPGGQYYEQYF
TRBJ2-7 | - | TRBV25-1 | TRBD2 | TGTGCCAGCAGCGTGCGACTAGCGGGAGAGGGTACTGAAGAGCAGTACTTC | CASSVRLAGEGTEEQYF
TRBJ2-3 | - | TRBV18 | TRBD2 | TGTGCCAGCTCACTAGGACTAGCGGGAGATACGCAGTATTTT | CASSLGLAGDTQYF
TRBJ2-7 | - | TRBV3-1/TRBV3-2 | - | TGTGCCAGCAGCCAAGATACGGGGTGGGTGGACTTC | CASSQDTGWVDF
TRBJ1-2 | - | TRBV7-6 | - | TGTGCCAGCAGCTTATTGGAGAACTATGGCTACACCTTC | CASSLLENYGYTF
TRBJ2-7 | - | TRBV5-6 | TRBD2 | TGTGCCAGCAGCCGATTAGGACTAGCGGGGGGGCCGAGCTCCTACGAGCAGTACTTC | CASSRLGLAGGPSSYEQYF
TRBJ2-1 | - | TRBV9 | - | TGTGCCAGCAGCGTAGCTGGGGGCAGGGTGGTCAATGAGCAGTTCTTC | CASSVAGGRVVNEQFF
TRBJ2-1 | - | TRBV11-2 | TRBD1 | TGTGCCAGCAGCTTATCCCCCGGGACAGGGGGCGAATTTGAGCAGTTCTTC | CASSLSPGTGGEFEQFF
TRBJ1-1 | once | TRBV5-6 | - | TGTGCCAGCTCTCAAGGGGCGGTCCACACTGAAGCTTTCTTT | CASSQGAVHTEAFF
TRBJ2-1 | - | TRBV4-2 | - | TGTGCCAGCAGCCAAGGGGTGGGGGGTTCCTACAATGAGCAGTTCTTC | CASSQGVGGSYNEQFF
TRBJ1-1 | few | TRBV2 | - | TGTGCCAGCAGTGAATCAACAGGGACGAACACTGAAGCTTTCTTT | CASSESTGTNTEAFF
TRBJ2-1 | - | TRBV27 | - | TGTGCCAGCAGTTCCCTCCGGGGGAATGAGCAGTTCTTC | CASSSLRGNEQFF
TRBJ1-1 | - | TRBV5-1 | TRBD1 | TGCGCCAGCAGCGTACGACAGGGAGGAGGAACTGAAGCTTTCTTT | CASSVRQGGGTEAFF
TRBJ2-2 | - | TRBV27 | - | TGTGCCAGCAGTTTTATCTCCGGGGAGCTGTTTTTT | CASSFISGELFF
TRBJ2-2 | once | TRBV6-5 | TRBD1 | TGTGCCGTTATAGGAGACAGGGGAGGAACCGGGGAGCTGTTTTTT | CAVIGDRGGTGELFF
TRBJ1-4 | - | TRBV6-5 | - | TGTGCCAGCAGTTACCTTGGGGGCCTTAATGAAAAACTGTTTTTT | CASSYLGGLNEKLFF
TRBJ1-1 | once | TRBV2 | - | TGTGCCAGCAGCCGGTTCTACACTGAAGCTTTCTTT | CASSRFYTEAFF
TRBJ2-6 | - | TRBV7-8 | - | TGTGCCAGCAGCGGCCGGGTGGGGGCTCGGTCTGGGGCCAACGTCCTGACTTTC | CASSGRVGARSGANVLTF
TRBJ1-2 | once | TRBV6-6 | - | TGTGCCAGCAGACAGGGACCCGGGGGCTACACCTTC | CASRQGPGGYTF
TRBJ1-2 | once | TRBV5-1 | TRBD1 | TGCGCCAGCAGGGACAGGGACTATGGCTACACCTTC | CASRDRDYGYTF
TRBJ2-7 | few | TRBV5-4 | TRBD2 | TGTGCCAGCAGCTTGGGTTGGAGCGGGAGCTCGGGAGAGCAGTACTTC | CASSLGWSGSSGEQYF
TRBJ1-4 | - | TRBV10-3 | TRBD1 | TGTGCCATCAGTGAGGCCGCGACAGGGGGAAGCGAAAAACTGTTTTTT | CAISEAATGGSEKLFF
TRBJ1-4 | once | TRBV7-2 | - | TGTGCCAGCAGCTTAGCTACGGGTCGACGGGAAAAACTGTTTTTT | CASSLATGRREKLFF
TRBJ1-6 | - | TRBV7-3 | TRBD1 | TGTGCCAGCAGAGAACAGGGGGTGCTCCAGGGTGCACCCCTCCACTTT | CASREQGVLQGAPLHF
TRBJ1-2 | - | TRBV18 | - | TGTGCCAGCTCACCAGAGGATAGAGGTGGCTACACCTTC | CASSPEDRGGYTF
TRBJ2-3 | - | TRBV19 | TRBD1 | TGTGCCAGTAGCAAATCCGGGACAGGGGTGGGTACGCAGTATTTT | CASSKSGTGVGTQYF
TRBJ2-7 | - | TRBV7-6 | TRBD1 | TGTGCCAGCAGCTTAACAGGGGGGACCTACGAGCAGTACTTC | CASSLTGGTYEQYF
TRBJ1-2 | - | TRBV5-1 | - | TGCGCCAGCAGCTTGACAGGGAATGGCTACACCTTC | CASSLTGNGYTF
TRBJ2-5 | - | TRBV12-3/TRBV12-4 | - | TGTGCCAGCAGTTTGCGTACCCAAGAGACCCAGTACTTC | CASSLRTQETQYF
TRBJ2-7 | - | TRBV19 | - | TGTGCCAGTAGTTATCTGGAAAGGGGTAACGAGCAGTACTTC | CASSYLERGNEQYF
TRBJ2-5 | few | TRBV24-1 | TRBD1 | TGTGCCACCGCTGACAGGGTAGAGACCCAGTACTTC | CATADRVETQYF
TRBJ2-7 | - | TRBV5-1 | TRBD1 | TGCGCCAGCAGCTTAGAGACAGGGACCTACGAGCAGTACTTC | CASSLETGTYEQYF
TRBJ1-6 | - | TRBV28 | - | TGTGCCAGCATCAGGAGAGGAGGAGCACCCCTCCACTTT | CASIRRGGAPLHF
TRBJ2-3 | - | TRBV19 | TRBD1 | TGTGCCAGTAGTTGGGGGGACAGGGCGGCAGATACGCAGTATTTT | CASSWGDRAADTQYF
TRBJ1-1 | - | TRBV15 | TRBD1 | TGTGCCACCAGGGGGACAGGGGGCCCGAACACTGAAGCTTTCTTT | CATRGTGGPNTEAFF
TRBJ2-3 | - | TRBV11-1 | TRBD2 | TGTGCCAGCAGCTTACTAGCGGGGGAGAACACAGATACGCAGTATTTT | CASSLLAGENTDTQYF
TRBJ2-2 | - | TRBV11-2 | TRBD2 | TGTGCCAGCAGCTTAGGGACTAGCGGGGAATGGAACACCGGGGAGCTGTTTTTT | CASSLGTSGEWNTGELFF
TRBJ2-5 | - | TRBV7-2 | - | TGTGCCAGCAGCCCCACGGCGGGGAGGACAGAGACCCAGTACTTC | CASSPTAGRTETQYF
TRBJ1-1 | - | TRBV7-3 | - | TGTGCCAGCAGCCCGGTGGAGGGGAACACTGAAGCTTTCTTT | CASSPVEGNTEAFF
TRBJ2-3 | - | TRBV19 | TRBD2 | TGTGCCAGTTCCCTAGCGGGAGGGCAAGATACGCAGTATTTT | CASSLAGGQDTQYF
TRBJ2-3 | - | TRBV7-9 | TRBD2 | TGTGCCAGCAGCCGGCGGGTATGGACTAGCGGGGTCGCAGATACGCAGTATTTT | CASSRRVWTSGVADTQYF